These 15 T cell receptor beta chains came from one sample sequenced in a study of long-term antiretroviral therapy in people with HIV. The run of the v3.0 immunoSEQ assay was at survey level. Produced via immunoSEQ multiplex PCR; TCRdb's table is partial and in-frame only. The profile covers around 9,800 clones, with 81% appearing a single time and around 18% taken by the ten largest. Sequencing was performed on unsorted PBMCs, taken 1.8 years after starting antiretroviral therapy. These receptors came from a man aged 35 to 55 with HIV.

The V call is TRBV11-2, the J call TRBJ2-1, with a weak D call TRBD2 (6 bases). The CDR3 is 14 amino acids. V was shortened by 7 bases and J by 4 bases, with 14 bases between the two germline ends. The germline V gene has CDR1 SGHAT and CDR2 FQNNGV. CDR3 sequence (DNA): TGTGCCAGCACCCTCACGGGGGAGTACAATGAGCAGTTCTTC. Translated: CASTLTGEYNEQFF.

This clone was picked up one time. The V and J genes are TRBV27 and TRBJ2-7; D gene unclear. There are 12 residues in the CDR3. V was trimmed by 7 bases and J by 5 bases, leaving 12 bases between them. Germline V gene lookup returns CDR1 MNHEY and CDR2 SMNVEV (reference sequence). CDR3 in DNA: TGTGCCAGCAAGGCGTATAGGGACGAGCAGTACTTC. Translation: CASKAYRDEQYF.

The sample holds one count of this clone. The CDR3 sequence is CASSRGVENTIYF. In DNA form, the CDR3 reads TGTGCCAGCTCACGGGGAGTGGAGAACACCATATATTTT. The chain recombines TRBV18 with TRBJ1-3; D uncertain. The germline V and J ends were trimmed by 4 bases and 7 bases, with 11 bases remaining between them. This CDR3 comprises 13 residues. The germline CDR1 and CDR2 sequences are KGHSH and LQKENI.

The CDR3 protein is CSARGTEAFF. CDR3 nucleotide sequence: TGCAGTGCTAGAGGGACTGAAGCTTTCTTT. This chain joins TRBV20-1 and TRBJ1-1; D is unresolved. V dropped 1 base and J dropped 5 bases, with 2 bases sitting between them. From germline, CDR1 is DFQATT and CDR2 SNEGSKA (reference sequence). This CDR3 is built from 10 residues.

The chain is built from TRBV29-1 and TRBJ2-1, with 8 bases fitting TRBD2. J gave up 8 bases and V 6 bases, and 9 bases lay outside the gene matches. The CDR3 runs 13 residues. Germline-derived CDR1 and CDR2 are SQVTM and ANQGSEA. CDR3 in amino acids: CSVLSLAGYEQFF. The CDR3 DNA reads TGCAGCGTACTCAGTCTAGCGGGTTATGAGCAGTTCTTC.

The table lists this clone with a few counts. This chain connects TRBV6-4 to TRBJ2-1; TRBD2 matches 13 bases. V was clipped by 4 bases and J by 11 bases; unmatched bases: 8. The CDR3 totals 15 residues. Germline V gives CDR1 MRHNA, CDR2 SNTAGT. The CDR3 region is CASSGTSGSRSQQFF. CDR3 coding DNA: TGTGCCAGCAGTGGGACTAGCGGGAGTAGGTCCCAGCAGTTCTTC.

The J gene is TRBJ2-3, the V gene TRBV14, with a possible D match to TRBD2 (6 bases). Germline values: CDR1 SGHDN, CDR2 FVKESK. The CDR3 loop spans 14 amino acids. V was cut by 2 bases and J by 6 bases, with 12 bases left in between. The CDR3, as DNA: TGTGCCAGCAGCCAACCGACTAGGCGGGATACGCAGTATTTT. Its translation: CASSQPTRRDTQYF.

V is TRBV5-6 and J is TRBJ2-1; a weak D match, TRBD2 (6 bases). The CDR3 extends over 16 amino acids. Trimming shortened V by 1 base and J by 5 bases, and 16 bases separated the two germline ends. Germline-derived CDR1 and CDR2 are SGHDT and YYEEEE. The CDR3: CASSLLSGEPHNEQFF. The CDR3 DNA reads as TGTGCCAGCAGCTTGCTCTCGGGAGAACCCCACAATGAGCAGTTCTTC.

The chain recombines TRBV19 with TRBJ2-1; 7 nucleotides agree with TRBD1. The CDR3 sequence is 13 residues long. Germline CDR1 and CDR2: LNHDA and SQIVND (reference sequence). Unmatched junction bases numbered 13, after V lost 8 bases and J lost 12 bases. CDR3 in amino acids: CASSSGTARGQFF. As DNA, the CDR3 is TGTGCCAGTTCCTCCGGGACAGCCCGTGGGCAGTTCTTC.

This clone was seen only once. The V call is TRBV6-5, the J call TRBJ2-7; 9 nucleotides line up with TRBD1. Germline CDR1 and CDR2: MNHEY and SVGAGI. The CDR3 runs to 14 residues. The V segment lost 5 bases and the J segment 6 bases; nucleotides outside the gene matches: 8. The CDR3 sequence: CASSTGGVSLEQYF. The CDR3 DNA sequence: TGTGCCAGCAGTACAGGGGGCGTTTCCCTCGAGCAGTACTTC.

The genes are TRBV7-9 and TRBJ1-4; 7 bases map to TRBD1. The V gene's germline CDR1 is SEHNR and CDR2 FQNEAQ (reference sequence). The CDR3 is 14 amino acids. The J segment lost 5 bases and the V segment lost 3 bases, leaving 3 bases of the junction unmatched. CDR3: CASSFGTANEKLFF. The CDR3 DNA reads TGTGCCAGCAGCTTCGGGACAGCAAATGAAAAACTGTTTTTT.

The rearrangement links TRBV11-2 to TRBJ2-7; no definite D call. CDR1 and CDR2 from the germline V gene are SGHAT and FQNNGV. This CDR3 comprises 11 residues. The ends were cut back, 1 base at V and 5 bases at J, with 3 bases in the middle. CDR3 amino acids: CASSLGNEQYF. The CDR3 region has the DNA TGTGCCAGCAGCTTAGGGAACGAGCAGTACTTC.

The genes are TRBV7-9 and TRBJ1-5; 7 nucleotides align to TRBD1. This CDR3 has 14 residues. V lost 4 bases to trimming and J lost 5 bases; unmatched junction nucleotides: 5. Germline lookup yields CDR1 SEHNR and CDR2 FQNEAQ (reference sequence). The CDR3 DNA sequence: TGTGCCAGCAGCTCCTATGGGACAGATCAGCCCCAGCATTTT. It yields the protein CASSSYGTDQPQHF. Full variable domain (outside the CDR3, taken from reference TRBV7-9 and TRBJ1-5): DTGVSQNPRHKITKRGQNVTFRCDPISEHNRLYWYRQTLGQGPEFLTYFQNEAQLEKSRLLSDRFSAERPKGSFSTLEIQRTEQGDSAMYLCASSSYGTDQPQHFGDGTRLSIL.

The chain carries TRBV7-8 and TRBJ1-2, with unresolved D. Germline lookup yields CDR1 SGHVS and CDR2 FQNEAQ. The V end lost 2 bases, the J end lost 3 bases, and 10 bases lay between the germline ends. The CDR3 is made up of 14 amino acids. The CDR3 nucleotides read TGTGCCAGCAGCTTATTGAACACAGACTATGGCTACACCTTC. It encodes CASSLLNTDYGYTF.

CDR3 residues: CASSDGGYSNQPQHF. In DNA form, the CDR3 reads TGTGCCAGCAGCGACGGAGGGTATAGCAATCAGCCCCAGCATTTT. This rearrangement joins TRBV7-9 to TRBJ1-5; D call uncertain. V lost 5 bases and J lost 0, with 11 bases in between. Germline V gene data show CDR1 as SEHNR and CDR2 as FQNEAQ (reference sequence). This CDR3 is 15 amino acids long.